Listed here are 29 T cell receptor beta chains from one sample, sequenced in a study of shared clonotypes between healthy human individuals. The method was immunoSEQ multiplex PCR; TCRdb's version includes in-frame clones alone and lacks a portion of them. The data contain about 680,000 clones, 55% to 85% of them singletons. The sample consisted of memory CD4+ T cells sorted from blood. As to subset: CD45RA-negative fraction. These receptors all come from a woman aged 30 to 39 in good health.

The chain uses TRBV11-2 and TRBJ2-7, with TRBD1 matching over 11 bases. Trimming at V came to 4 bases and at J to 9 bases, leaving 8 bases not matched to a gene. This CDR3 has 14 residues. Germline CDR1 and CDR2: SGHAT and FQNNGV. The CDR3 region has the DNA TGTGCCAGCAGCTCCACAGGGACAGGGGGTCGGCAGTACTTC. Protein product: CASSSTGTGGRQYF. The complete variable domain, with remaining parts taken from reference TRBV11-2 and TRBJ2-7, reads EAGVAQSPRYKIIEKRQSVAFWCNPISGHATLYWYQQILGQGPKLLIQFQNNGVVDDSQLPKDRFSAERLKGVDSTLKIQPAKLEDSAVYLCASSSTGTGGRQYFGPGTRLTVT.

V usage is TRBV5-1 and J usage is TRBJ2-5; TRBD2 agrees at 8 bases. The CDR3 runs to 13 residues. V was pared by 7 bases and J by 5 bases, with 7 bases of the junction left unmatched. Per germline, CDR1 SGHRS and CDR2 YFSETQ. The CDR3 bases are TGCGCCAGCGGACTAGCTATTGGGGAGACCCAGTACTTC. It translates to CASGLAIGETQYF.

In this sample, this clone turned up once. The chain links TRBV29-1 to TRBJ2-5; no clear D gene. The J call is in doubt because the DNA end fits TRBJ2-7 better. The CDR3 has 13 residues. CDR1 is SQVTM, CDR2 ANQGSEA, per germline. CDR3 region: CSVSKRNIYEQYF. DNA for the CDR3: TGCAGCGTTTCCAAGAGAAACATCTACGAGCAGTACTTC.

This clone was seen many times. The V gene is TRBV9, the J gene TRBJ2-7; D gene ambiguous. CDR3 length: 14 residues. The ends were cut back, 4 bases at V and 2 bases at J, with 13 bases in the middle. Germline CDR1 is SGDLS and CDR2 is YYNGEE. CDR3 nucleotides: TGTGCCAGCAGCCCTACAATAGAGACCTACGAGCAGTACTTC. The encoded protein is CASSPTIETYEQYF. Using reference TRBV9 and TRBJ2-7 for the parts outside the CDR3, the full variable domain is DSGVTQTPKHLITATGQRVTLRCSPRSGDLSVYWYQQSLDQGLQFLIQYYNGEERAKGNILERFSAQQFPDLHSELNLSSLELGDSALYFCASSPTIETYEQYFGPGTRLTVT.

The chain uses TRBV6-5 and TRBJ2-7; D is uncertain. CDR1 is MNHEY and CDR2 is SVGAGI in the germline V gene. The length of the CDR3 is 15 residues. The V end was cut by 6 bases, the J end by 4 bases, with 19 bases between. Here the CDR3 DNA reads TGTGCCAGCAGGGATACCGGGTCGTCCCATTACGAGCAGTACTTC. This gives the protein CASRDTGSSHYEQYF.

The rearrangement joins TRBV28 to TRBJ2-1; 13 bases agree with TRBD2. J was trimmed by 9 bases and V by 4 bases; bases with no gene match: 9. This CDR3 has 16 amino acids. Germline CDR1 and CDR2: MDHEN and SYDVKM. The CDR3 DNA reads TGTGCCAGCAGTTCGACTGGGACTAGCGGGAAGGGTGAGCAGTTCTTC. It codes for CASSSTGTSGKGEQFF.

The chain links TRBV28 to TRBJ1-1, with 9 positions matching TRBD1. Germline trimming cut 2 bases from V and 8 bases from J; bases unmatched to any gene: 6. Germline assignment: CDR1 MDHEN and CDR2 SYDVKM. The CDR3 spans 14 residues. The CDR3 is CASSLPYRGPEAFF. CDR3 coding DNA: TGTGCCAGCAGTTTACCCTACAGGGGGCCGGAAGCTTTCTTT.

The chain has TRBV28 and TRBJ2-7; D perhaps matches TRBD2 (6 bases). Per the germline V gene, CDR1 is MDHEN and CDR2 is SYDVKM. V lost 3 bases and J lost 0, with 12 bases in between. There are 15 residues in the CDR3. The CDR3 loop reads CASSFPGGPSYEQYF. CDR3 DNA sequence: TGTGCCAGCAGTTTCCCCGGGGGTCCCTCCTACGAGCAGTACTTC.

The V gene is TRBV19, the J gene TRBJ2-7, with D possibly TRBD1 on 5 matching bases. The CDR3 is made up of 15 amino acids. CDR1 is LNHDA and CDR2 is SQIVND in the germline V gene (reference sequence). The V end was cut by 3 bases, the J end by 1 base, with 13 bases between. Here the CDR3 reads CASSMMAGQSYEQYF. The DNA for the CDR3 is TGTGCCAGTAGTATGATGGCAGGGCAATCCTACGAGCAGTACTTC.

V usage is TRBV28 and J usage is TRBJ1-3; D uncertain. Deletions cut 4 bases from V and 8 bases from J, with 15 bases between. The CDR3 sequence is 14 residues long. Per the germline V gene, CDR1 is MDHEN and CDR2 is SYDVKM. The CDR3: CASSSPHISDTIYF. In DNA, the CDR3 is TGTGCCAGCAGTTCCCCCCACATTTCGGACACCATATATTTT.

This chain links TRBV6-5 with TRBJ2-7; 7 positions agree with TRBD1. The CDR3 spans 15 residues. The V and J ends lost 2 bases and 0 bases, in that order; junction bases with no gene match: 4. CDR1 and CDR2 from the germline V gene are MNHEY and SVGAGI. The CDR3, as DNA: TGTGCCAGCAGTTACGTCCAGGGGGTCTCCTACGAGCAGTACTTC. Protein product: CASSYVQGVSYEQYF.

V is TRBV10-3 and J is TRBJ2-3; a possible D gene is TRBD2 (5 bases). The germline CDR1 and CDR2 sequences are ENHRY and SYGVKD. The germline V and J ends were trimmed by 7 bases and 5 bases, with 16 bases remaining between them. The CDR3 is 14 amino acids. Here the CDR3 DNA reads TGTGCCATCAAGGTCGGAGAGGGCCGAGATACGCAGTATTTT. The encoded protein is CAIKVGEGRDTQYF.

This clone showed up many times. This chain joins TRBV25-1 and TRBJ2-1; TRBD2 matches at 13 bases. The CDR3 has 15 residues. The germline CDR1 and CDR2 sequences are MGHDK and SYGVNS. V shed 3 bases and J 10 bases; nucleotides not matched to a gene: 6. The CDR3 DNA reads TGTGCCAGCAGTGACCGACTAGCGGGAGGCCCCGAGCAGTTCTTC. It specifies CASSDRLAGGPEQFF.

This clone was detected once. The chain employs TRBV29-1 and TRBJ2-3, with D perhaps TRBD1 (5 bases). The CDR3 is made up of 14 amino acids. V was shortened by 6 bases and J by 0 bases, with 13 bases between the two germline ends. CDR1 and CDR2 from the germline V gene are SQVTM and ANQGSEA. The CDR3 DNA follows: TGCAGCGTAACCCCACAGGTTAGCACAGATACGCAGTATTTT. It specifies CSVTPQVSTDTQYF.

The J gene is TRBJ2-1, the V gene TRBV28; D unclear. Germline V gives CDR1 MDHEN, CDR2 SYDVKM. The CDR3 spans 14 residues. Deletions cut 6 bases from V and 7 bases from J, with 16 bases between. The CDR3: CASRLSSLRNEQFF. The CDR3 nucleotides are TGTGCCAGCAGACTTAGTTCGTTGCGGAATGAGCAGTTCTTC.

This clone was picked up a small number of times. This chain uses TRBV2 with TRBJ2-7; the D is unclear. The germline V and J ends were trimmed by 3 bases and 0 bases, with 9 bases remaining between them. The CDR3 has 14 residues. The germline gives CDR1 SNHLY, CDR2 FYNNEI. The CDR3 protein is CASSELVSSYEQYF. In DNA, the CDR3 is TGTGCCAGCAGTGAGCTTGTCAGCTCCTACGAGCAGTACTTC.

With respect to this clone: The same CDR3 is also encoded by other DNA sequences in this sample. This CDR3 reads CASSPGSSYNEQFF. DNA for the CDR3: TGTGCCAGCAGTCCGGGGAGCTCCTACAATGAGCAGTTCTTC. The rearrangement links TRBV28 to TRBJ2-1, with a tentative D call TRBD2 (5 bases). Trimming cost V 5 bases and J 0 bases, with 8 bases left between them. Germline V gives CDR1 MDHEN, CDR2 SYDVKM. This CDR3 spans 14 amino acids.

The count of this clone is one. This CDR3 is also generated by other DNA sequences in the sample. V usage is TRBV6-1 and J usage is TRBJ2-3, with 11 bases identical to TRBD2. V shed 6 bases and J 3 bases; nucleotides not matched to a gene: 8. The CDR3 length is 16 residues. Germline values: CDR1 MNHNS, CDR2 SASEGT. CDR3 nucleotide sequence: TGTGCCAGCAGGGAACTAGCGGGAGTTAGTACAGATACGCAGTATTTT. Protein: CASRELAGVSTDTQYF.

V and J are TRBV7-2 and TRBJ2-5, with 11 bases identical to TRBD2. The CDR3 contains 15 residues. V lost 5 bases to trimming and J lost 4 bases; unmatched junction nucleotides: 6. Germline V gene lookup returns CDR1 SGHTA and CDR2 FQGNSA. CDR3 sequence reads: CASSPTSGTLETQYF. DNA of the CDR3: TGTGCCAGCAGCCCGACTAGCGGGACTTTAGAGACCCAGTACTTC.

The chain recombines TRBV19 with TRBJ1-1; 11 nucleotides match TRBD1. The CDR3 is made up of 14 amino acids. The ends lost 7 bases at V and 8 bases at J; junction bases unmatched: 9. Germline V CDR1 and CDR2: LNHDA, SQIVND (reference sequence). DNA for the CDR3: TGTGCCAGTACGGAACCGGGACAGGGGGTGGAAGCTTTCTTT. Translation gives CASTEPGQGVEAFF.

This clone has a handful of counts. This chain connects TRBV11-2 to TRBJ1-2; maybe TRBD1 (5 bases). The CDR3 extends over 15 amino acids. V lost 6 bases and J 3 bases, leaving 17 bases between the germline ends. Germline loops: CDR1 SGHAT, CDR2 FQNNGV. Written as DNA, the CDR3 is TGTGCCAGCAGACGGGACCTTCCTAACGACTATGGCTACACCTTC. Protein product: CASRRDLPNDYGYTF.

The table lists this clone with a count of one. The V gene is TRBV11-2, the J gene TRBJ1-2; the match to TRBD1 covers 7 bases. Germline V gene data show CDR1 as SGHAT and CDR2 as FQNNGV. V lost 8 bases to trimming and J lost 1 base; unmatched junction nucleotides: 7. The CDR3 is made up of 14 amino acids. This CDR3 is CASAPGQYNYGYTF. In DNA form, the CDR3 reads TGTGCCAGCGCACCGGGACAGTATAACTATGGCTACACCTTC.

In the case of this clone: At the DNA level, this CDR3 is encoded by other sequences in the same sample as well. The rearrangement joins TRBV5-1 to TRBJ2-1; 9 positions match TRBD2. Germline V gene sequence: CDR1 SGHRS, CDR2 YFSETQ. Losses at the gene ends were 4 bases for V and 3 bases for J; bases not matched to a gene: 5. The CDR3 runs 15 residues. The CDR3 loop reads CASSESSGSYNEQFF. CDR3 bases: TGCGCCAGCAGCGAGAGTAGCGGGAGCTACAATGAGCAGTTCTTC.

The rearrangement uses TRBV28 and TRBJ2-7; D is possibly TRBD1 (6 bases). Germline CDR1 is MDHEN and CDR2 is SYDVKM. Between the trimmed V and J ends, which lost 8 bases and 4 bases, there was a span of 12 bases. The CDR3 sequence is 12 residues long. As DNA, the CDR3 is TGTGCCAGCCAAAGGGGGAAATACGAGCAGTACTTC. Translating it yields CASQRGKYEQYF.

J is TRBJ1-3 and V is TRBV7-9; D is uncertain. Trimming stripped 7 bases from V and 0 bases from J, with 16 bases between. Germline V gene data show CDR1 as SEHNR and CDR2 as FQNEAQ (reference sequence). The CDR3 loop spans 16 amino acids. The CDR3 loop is CASTPNRHLSGNTIYF. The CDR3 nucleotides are TGTGCCAGCACCCCAAACCGACACCTCTCTGGAAACACCATATATTTT.

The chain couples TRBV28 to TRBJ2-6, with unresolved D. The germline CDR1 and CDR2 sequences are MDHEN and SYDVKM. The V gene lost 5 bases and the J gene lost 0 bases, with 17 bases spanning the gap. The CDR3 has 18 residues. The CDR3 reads CASSKTGPTISGANVLTF. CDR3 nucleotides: TGTGCCAGCAGTAAAACCGGGCCTACTATCTCTGGGGCCAACGTCCTGACTTTC. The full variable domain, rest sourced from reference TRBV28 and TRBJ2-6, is DVKVTQSSRYLVKRTGEKVFLECVQDMDHENMFWYRQDPGLGLRLIYFSYDVKMKEKGDIPEGYSVSREKKERFSLILESASTNQTSMYLCASSKTGPTISGANVLTFGAGSRLTVL.

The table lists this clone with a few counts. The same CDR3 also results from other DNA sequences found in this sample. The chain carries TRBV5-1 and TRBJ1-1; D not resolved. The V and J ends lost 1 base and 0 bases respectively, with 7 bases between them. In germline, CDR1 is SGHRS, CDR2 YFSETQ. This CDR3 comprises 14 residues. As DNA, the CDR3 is TGCGCCAGCAGCTTGTCGGGGATGAACACTGAAGCTTTCTTT. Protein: CASSLSGMNTEAFF.

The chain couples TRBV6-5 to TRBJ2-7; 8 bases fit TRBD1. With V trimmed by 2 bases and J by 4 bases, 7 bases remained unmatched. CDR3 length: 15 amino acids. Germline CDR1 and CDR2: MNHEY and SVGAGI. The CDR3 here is CASSYGQGRRYEQYF. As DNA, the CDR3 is TGTGCCAGCAGTTACGGACAGGGTCGGAGGTACGAGCAGTACTTC.

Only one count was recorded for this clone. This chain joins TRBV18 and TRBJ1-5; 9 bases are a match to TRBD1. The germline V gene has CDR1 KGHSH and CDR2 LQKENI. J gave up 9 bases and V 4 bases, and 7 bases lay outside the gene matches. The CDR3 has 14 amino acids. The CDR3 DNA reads TGTGCCAGCTCACAGGGACAGGGCTTAGGGCCCCAGCATTTT. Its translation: CASSQGQGLGPQHF.